This T cell receptor (beta chain) was identified in a study of cytomegalovirus exposure and HLA in healthy donors. The CDR3 has 15 amino acids. From germline, CDR1 is SQVTM and CDR2 ANQGSEA. Germline trimming cut 6 bases from V and 3 bases from J; bases unmatched to any gene: 7. With respect to this clone: Its antigen remains unidentified.

PCR employed 60 Vbeta and 13 Jbeta primers. Source study methods: Per a later analysis, the number of unique TCR beta chains was about 80 million, of which about 10 million were shared. Method: immunoSEQ multiplex PCR; TCRdb's copy keeps in-frame clones and lacks some. Clone size and V and J calls were adopted from that table, with D and trimming inferred from the DNA. The sample's table shows 60,000 to 80,000 clones. Overall study results and limits: Cytomegalovirus association was assigned to around 150 TCR beta chains.

Input material: PBMCs. The chain couples TRBV29-1 to TRBJ2-7; 14 positions agree with TRBD2. This sequence was found in a man aged 40-55 years in good health and CMV-seronegative. CDR3 nucleotides: TGCAGCGTAGGGACTAGCGGGGGCAACCTCTACGAGCAGTACTTC. Translating it yields CSVGTSGGNLYEQYF.